The sequence of this T cell receptor (beta chain) was determined in a study of technical replicates of blood from several donors. Germline assignment: CDR1 PRHDT and CDR2 FYEKMQ (reference sequence). The CDR3 runs 11 residues. V was clipped by 5 bases and J by 8 bases, with 7 bases between them. The protocol was immunoSEQ multiplex PCR, while the TCRdb copy is restricted to in-frame clones and leaves out a portion. This repertoire shows about 100,000 clones, about 96% found once; its top ten account for roughly 0.21%. This sequence joins TRBV13 and TRBJ1-3; D gene ambiguous. Sequenced sample: T cells isolated from PBMCs. The sequence was obtained from a human donor in good health. The CDR3 region is CASSLRDTIYF. CDR3 nucleotide sequence: TGTGCCAGCAGCCTGAGGGACACCATATATTTT.